This T cell receptor beta chain derives from a study of shared clonotypes between healthy human individuals. Assay used: immunoSEQ multiplex PCR; TCRdb lists only in-frame clones, some missing. This repertoire shows hundreds of thousands of clones, more than 85% found once; its top ten account for nearly 25%. Details on this clone: Its antigen is still unknown.

Notes on the study in general: Unshared clonotypes carried lower generation probabilities than those common to all four donors.

CD8 cells classed as naive were CD45RO-negative and positively selected for CCR7, excluding terminally differentiated effector memory CD45RA+ cells. This TCR derives from a man aged 25 to 40 in good health. Material: naive CD8+ T cells sorted from blood.

CDR3 amino acids: CASSQDYSPGETQYF. CDR3 DNA sequence: TGTGCCAGCAGCCAAGATTACAGTCCGGGGGAGACCCAGTACTTC. The gene calls are TRBV14 and TRBJ2-5; possibly TRBD2 for D (5 bases). Looked up from germline, CDR1 is SGHDN and CDR2 is FVKESK. There are 15 residues in the CDR3. V was pared by 0 bases and J by 5 bases, with 13 bases between.